Here is one T cell receptor beta chain with its context. The ends were cut back, 4 bases at V and 6 bases at J, with 12 bases in the middle. The CDR3 is 12 residues long. Germline lookup yields CDR1 SQVTM and CDR2 ANQGSEA. Blood was drawn once from each donor into heparinised tubes. The draws averaged around 110 mL. CD45RO/CCR7/CD25/CD127/CD95/CD27 sorting isolated CD4+ naive, central memory, regulatory and stem cell-like memory cells. Purity (above 95%) was reached by all sorted populations. Every bit of the isolated RNA underwent reverse transcription, so sequencing read expressed TCRB transcripts. Profiling relied on immunoSEQ multiplex PCR, and the TCRdb table lists in-frame clones only, not all of them. Of about 260,000 clones listed, about 63% were seen once; the top ten hold around 0.05%. This sample is part of a study of beta chain features in type 1 diabetes.

The source is a man aged 25-45 years in good health. Input material: naive CD4+ T cells from blood. This chain connects TRBV29-1 to TRBJ1-2; D ambiguous. CDR3 nucleotide sequence: TGCAGCGTTGCGCCAATGGTTAATGGCTACACCTTC. It codes for CSVAPMVNGYTF.